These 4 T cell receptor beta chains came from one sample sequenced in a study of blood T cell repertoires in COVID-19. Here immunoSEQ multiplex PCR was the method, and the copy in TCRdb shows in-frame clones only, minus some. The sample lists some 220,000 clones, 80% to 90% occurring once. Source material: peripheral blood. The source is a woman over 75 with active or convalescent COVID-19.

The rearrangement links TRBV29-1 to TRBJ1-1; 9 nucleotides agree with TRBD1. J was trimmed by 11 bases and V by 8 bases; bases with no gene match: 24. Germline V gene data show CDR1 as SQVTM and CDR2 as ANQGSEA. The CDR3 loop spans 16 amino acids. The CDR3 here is CSPYKRRQGDLDGAFF. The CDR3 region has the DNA TGCAGCCCCTATAAACGTCGACAGGGGGATCTTGATGGTGCTTTCTTT.

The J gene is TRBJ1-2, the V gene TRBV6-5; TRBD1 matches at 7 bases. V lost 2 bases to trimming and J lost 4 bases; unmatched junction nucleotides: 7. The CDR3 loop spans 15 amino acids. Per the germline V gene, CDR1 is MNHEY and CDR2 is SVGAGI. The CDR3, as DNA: TGTGCCAGCAGTTACAAGGAGGGGGCTGGCTATGGCTACACCTTC. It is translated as CASSYKEGAGYGYTF.

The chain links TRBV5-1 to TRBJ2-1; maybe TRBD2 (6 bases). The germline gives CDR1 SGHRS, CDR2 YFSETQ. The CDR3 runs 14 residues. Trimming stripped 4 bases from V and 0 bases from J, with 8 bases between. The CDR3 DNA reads TGCGCCAGCAGCCGGGGGAGCTCCTACAATGAGCAGTTCTTC. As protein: CASSRGSSYNEQFF. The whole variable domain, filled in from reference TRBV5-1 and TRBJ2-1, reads KAGVTQTPRYLIKTRGQQVTLSCSPISGHRSVSWYQQTPGQGLQFLFEYFSETQRNKGNFPGRFSGRQFSNSRSEMNVSTLELGDSALYLCASSRGSSYNEQFFGPGTRLTVL.

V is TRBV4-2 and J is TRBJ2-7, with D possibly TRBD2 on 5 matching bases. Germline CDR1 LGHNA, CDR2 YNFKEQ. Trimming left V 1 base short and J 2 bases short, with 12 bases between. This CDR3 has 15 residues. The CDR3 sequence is CASSQVSAKAYEQYF. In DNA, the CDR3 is TGTGCCAGCAGCCAAGTTAGCGCTAAAGCCTACGAGCAGTACTTC.